This TCR beta chain was captured by sequencing in a study of T-cell reconstitution after alpha-beta-depleted transplantation in children (dated by TCRdb to 2016 to 2018). Some background on the complete study: Using TCR repertoire profiling, the study followed T-cell immune reconstitution in a quantitative way in children after TCRalphabeta/CD19-depleted allogeneic hematopoietic cell transplantation.

This clonotype appeared many times. It has no known antigen specificity. Base qualities are not at hand, and no much larger clone is one base apart. The germline V gene (reference sequence) yields DFQATT for CDR1 and SNEGSKA for CDR2. The junction shows trimming of 6 bases on V and 1 base on J, plus 14 bases between the germline ends. Measured from the cysteine to the phenylalanine, the CDR3 is 14 residues long. Solely the CDR3 DNA is kept, with 42 bases framed from the first base. Read against the paper, the sample's treatment or condition label means: allogeneic hematopoietic cell transplantation with graft depleted of TCRalphabeta T cells and CD19 B cells. The children who served as transplant recipients had been given grafts of TCRalphabeta/CD19-depleted allogeneic hematopoietic cells. Library construction relied on PCR. The reads were generated on an Illumina HiSeq 2500. To normalize quantification of the TCRbeta repertoire, the TCR libraries were built with molecular barcoding that relied on unique molecular identifiers. TCRdb trimmed the raw reads at Q25, called clones with MiXCR and kept productive beta chains. Each CDR3 protein appears once, grouped with its most common genes and DNA. The sample includes hundreds of thousands of distinct CDR3 sequences, with 23% observed a single time. The top ten hold around an eighth of the sample.

Here is what the overall study found, with its caveats: Hyperexpanded clone frequencies declined over subsequent months; after one year, T-cell counts and TCRbeta diversity were mostly attributed to newly produced T cells. The apparently early alphabetaT-cell count recovery about two months after transplant was reportedly dependent on only several hundred rapidly expanded clones derived from non-depleted graft cells. In some patients, the high TCRbeta diversity seen at day 60 was put down to recipient T cells and intrathymic progenitors that had survived conditioning.

The sample was PBMCs, mostly from graft donor cells, taken 360 days after TCRalphabeta/CD19-depleted stem cell transplant. The V and J segments used are TRBV20-1 and TRBJ2-3, with the D segment identity uncertain. This receptor was obtained from a boy under three years old who had a stem cell transplant for acute myeloid leukemia, so the T cells may come from the graft donor. The nucleotides are TGCAGTGCCTTTCGGGCGCACCGCACAGATACGCAGTATTTT. It is translated as CSAFRAHRTDTQYF.